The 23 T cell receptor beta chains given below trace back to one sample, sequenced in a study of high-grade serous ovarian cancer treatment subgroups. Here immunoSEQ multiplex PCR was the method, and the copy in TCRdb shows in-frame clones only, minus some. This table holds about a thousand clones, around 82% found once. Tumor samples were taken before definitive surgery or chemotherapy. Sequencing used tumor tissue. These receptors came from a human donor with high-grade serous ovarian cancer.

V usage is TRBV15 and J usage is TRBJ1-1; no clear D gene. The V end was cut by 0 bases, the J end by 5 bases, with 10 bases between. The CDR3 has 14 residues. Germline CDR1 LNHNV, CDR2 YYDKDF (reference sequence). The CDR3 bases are TGTGCCACCAGCAGAGATGCGGGGAGAACTGAAGCTTTCTTT. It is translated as CATSRDAGRTEAFF.

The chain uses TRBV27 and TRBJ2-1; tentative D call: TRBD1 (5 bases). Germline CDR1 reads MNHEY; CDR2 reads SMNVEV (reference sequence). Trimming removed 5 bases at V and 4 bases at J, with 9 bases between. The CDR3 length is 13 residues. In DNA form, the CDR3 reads TGTGCCAGCAGTCTGACAGAATACAATGAGCAGTTCTTC. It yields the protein CASSLTEYNEQFF.

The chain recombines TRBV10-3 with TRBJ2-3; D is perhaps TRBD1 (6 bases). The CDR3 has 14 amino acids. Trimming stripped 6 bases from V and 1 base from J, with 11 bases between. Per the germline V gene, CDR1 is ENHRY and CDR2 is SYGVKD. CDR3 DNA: TGTGCCATCAGGGAGCCAGGGGGCACAGATACGCAGTATTTT. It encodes CAIREPGGTDTQYF.

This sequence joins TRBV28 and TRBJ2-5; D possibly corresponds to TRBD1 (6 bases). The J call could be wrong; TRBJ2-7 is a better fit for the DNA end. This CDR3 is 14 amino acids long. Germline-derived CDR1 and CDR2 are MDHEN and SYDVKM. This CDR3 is CASSFRAGAYEQYF. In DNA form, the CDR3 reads TGTGCCAGCAGTTTCCGGGCAGGGGCCTACGAGCAGTACTTC.

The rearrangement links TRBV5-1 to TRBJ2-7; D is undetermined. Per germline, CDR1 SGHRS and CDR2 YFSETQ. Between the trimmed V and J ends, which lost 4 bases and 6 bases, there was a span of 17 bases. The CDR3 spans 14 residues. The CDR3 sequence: CASSPGSLIGEQYF. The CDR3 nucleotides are TGCGCCAGCAGCCCAGGTAGCTTGATCGGCGAGCAGTACTTC.

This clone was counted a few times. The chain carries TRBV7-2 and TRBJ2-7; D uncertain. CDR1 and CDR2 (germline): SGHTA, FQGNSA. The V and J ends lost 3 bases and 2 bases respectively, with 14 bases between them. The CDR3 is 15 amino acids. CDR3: CASSFGRGATYEQYF. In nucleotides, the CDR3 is TGTGCCAGCAGCTTTGGGCGTGGTGCCACCTACGAGCAGTACTTC.

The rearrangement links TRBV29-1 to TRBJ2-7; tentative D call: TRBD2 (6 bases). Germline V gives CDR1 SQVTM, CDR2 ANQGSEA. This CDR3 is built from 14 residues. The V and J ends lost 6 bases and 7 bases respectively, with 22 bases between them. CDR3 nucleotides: TGCAGCGTAACCATGACCGGAGGGGCATTGGAGCAGTACTTC. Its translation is CSVTMTGGALEQYF.

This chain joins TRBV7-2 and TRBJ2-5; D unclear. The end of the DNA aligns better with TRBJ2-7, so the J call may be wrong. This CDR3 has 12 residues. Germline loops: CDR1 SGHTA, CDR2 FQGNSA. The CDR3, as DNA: TGTGCCAGCAGCTTAAGCTGGGGCGAGCAGTACTTC. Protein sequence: CASSLSWGEQYF.

CDR3 amino acids: CASSLSDMAYF. DNA of the CDR3: TGTGCCAGCAGCTTATCAGACATGGCCTATTTT. The chain couples TRBV7-9 to TRBJ1-3; D not resolved. Germline assignment: CDR1 SEHNR and CDR2 FQNEAQ (reference sequence). This CDR3 has 11 amino acids. V lost 2 bases, J lost 16 bases, and 12 bases lay in between. Full variable domain (missing parts from reference TRBV7-9 and TRBJ1-3): DTGVSQNPRHKITKRGQNVTFRCDPISEHNRLYWYRQTLGQGPEFLTYFQNEAQLEKSRLLSDRFSAERPKGSFSTLEIQRTEQGDSAMYLCASSLSDMAYFGEGSWLTVV.

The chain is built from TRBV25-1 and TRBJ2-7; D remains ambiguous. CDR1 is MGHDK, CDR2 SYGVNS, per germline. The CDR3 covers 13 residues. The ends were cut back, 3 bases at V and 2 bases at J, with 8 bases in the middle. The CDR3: CASSDPGPYEQYF. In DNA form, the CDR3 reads TGTGCCAGCAGTGACCCAGGACCCTACGAGCAGTACTTC.

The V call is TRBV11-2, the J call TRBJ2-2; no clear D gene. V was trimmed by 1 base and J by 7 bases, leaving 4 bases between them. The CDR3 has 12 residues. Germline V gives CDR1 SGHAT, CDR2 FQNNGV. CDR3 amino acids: CASSLGHGELFF. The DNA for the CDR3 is TGTGCCAGCAGCTTAGGACACGGGGAGCTGTTTTTT. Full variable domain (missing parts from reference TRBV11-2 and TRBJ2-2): EAGVAQSPRYKIIEKRQSVAFWCNPISGHATLYWYQQILGQGPKLLIQFQNNGVVDDSQLPKDRFSAERLKGVDSTLKIQPAKLEDSAVYLCASSLGHGELFFGEGSRLTVL.

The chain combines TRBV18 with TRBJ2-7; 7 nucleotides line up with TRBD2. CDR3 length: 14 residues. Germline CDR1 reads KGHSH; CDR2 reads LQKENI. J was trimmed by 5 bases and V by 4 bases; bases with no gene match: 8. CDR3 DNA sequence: TGTGCCAGCTCACTCGCGGGAGCCCCCCACGAGCAGTACTTC. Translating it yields CASSLAGAPHEQYF.

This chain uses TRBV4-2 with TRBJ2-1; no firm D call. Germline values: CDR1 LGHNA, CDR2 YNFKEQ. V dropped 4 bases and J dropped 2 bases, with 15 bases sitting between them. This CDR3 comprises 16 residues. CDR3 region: CASSPSEDRTYNEQFF. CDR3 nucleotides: TGTGCCAGCAGCCCCTCTGAGGACCGTACCTACAATGAGCAGTTCTTC.

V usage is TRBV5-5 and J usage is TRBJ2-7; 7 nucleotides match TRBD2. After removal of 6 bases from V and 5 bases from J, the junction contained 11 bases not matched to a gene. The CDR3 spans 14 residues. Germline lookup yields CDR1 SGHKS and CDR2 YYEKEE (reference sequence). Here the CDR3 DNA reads TGTGCCAGCACCCCTTGGGGGGGAAGCCACGAGCAGTACTTC. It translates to CASTPWGGSHEQYF.

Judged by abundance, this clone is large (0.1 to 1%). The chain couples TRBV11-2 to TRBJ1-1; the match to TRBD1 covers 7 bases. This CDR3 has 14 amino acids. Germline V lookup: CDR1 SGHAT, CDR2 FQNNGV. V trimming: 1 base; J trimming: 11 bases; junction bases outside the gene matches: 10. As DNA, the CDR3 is TGTGCCAGCAGCTTAGTCCCCGCGGACAGGCCGGCTTTCTTT. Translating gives CASSLVPADRPAFF.

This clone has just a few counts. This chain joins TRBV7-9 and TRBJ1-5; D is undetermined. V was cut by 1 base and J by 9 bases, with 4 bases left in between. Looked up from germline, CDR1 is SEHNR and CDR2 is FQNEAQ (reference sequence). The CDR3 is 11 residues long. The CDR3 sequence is CASSLEGPQHF. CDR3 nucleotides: TGTGCCAGCAGCTTAGAGGGGCCCCAGCATTTT. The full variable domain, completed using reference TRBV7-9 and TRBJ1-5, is DTGVSQNPRHKITKRGQNVTFRCDPISEHNRLYWYRQTLGQGPEFLTYFQNEAQLEKSRLLSDRFSAERPKGSFSTLEIQRTEQGDSAMYLCASSLEGPQHFGDGTRLSIL.

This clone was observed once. This chain's CDR3 is CASSYRTRTDTQYF. The CDR3 nucleotides are TGTGCCAGCAGTTACCGGACCAGAACAGATACGCAGTATTTT. V usage is TRBV6-5 and J usage is TRBJ2-3; no firm D call. Trimming shortened V by 2 bases and J by 3 bases, and 9 bases separated the two germline ends. The CDR3 is 14 amino acids. The germline gives CDR1 MNHEY, CDR2 SVGAGI.

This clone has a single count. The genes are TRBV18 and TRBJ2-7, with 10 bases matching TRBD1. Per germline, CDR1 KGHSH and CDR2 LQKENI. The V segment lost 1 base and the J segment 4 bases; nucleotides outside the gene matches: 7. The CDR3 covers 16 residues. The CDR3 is CASSPQGTGVLYEQYF. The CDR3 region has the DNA TGTGCCAGCTCACCACAGGGGACAGGGGTATTATACGAGCAGTACTTC.

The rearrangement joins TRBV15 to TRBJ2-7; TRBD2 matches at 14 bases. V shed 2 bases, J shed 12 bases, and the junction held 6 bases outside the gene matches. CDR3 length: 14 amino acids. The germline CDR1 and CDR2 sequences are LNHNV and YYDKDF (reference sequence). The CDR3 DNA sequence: TGTGCCACCAGCAGACCGGGACTAGCGGGAGACCTGTACTTC. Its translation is CATSRPGLAGDLYF.

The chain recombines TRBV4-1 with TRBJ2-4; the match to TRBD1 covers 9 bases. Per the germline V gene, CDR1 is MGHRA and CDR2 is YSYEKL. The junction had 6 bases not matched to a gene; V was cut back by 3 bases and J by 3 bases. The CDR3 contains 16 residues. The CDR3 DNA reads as TGCGCCAGCAGCCAGGGGGGACAGGGATACAAAAACATTCAGTACTTC. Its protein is CASSQGGQGYKNIQYF.

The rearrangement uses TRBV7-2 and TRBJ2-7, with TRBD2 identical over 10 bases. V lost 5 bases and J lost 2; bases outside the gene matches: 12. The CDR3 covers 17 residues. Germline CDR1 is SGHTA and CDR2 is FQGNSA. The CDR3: CASSASTLAGVPYEQYF. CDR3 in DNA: TGTGCCAGCAGCGCAAGCACCCTAGCGGGAGTTCCCTACGAGCAGTACTTC.

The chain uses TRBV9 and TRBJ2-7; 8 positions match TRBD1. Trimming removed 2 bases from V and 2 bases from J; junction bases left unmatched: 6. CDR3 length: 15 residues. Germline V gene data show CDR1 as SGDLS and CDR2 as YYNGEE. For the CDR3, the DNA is TGTGCCAGCAGCGTCCAGGGGACAGGCCCCTACGAGCAGTACTTC. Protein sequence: CASSVQGTGPYEQYF.

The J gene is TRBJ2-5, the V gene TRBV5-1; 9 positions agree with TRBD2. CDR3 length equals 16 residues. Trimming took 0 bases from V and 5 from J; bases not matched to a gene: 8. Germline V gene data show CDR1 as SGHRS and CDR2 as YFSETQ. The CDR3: CASSLGPAGGLETQYF. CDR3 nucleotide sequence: TGCGCCAGCAGCTTGGGACCGGCGGGAGGGTTGGAGACCCAGTACTTC.